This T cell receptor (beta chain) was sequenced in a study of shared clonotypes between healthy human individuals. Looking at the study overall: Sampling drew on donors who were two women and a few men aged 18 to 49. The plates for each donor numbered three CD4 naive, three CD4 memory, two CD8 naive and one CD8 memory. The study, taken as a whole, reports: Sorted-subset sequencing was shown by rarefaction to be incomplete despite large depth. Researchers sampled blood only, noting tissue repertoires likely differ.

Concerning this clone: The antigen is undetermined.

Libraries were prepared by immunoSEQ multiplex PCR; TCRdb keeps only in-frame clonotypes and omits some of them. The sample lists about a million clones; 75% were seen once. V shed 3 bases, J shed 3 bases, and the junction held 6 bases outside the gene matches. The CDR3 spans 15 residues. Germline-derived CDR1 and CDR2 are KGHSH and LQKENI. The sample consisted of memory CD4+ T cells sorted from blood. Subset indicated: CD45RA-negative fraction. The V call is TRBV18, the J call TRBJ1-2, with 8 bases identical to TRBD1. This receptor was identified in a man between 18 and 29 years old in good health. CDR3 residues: CASSPSTGEDYGYTF. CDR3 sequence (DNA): TGTGCCAGCTCACCTTCGACAGGGGAGGACTATGGCTACACCTTC.